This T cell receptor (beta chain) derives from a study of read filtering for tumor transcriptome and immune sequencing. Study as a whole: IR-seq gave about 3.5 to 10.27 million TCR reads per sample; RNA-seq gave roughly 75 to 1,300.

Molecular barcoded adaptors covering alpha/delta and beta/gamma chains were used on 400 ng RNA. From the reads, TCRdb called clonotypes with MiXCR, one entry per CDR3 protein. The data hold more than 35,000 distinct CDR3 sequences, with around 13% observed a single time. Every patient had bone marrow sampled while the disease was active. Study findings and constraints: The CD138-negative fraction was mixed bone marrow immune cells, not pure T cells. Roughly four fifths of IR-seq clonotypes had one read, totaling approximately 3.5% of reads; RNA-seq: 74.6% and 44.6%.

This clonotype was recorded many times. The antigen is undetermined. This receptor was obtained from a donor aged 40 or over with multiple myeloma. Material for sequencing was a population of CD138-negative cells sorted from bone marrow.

In DNA form, the CDR3 reads TGTGCCAGCAGTTCCAACGGGGGGCCCCGGGAGACCCAGTACTTC. Protein product: CASSSNGGPRETQYF. The rearrangement uses TRBV12-3 or TRBV12-4 and TRBJ2-5; perhaps TRBD2 as D (7 bases). Trimming pared 4 bases from V and 5 bases from J, leaving 17 bases between. This CDR3 region has 15 residues.